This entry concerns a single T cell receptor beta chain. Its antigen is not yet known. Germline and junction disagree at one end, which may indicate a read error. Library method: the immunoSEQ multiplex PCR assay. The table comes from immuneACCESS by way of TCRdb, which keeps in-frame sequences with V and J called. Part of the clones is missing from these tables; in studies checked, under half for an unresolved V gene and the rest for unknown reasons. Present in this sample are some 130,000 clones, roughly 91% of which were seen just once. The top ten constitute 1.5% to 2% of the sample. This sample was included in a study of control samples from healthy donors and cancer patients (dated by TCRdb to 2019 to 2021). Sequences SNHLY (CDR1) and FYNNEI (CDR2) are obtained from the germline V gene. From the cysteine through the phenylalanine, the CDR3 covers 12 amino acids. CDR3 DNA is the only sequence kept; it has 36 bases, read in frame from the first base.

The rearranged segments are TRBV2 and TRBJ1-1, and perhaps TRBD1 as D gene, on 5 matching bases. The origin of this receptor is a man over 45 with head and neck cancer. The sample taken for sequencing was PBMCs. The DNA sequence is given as TGTGCCAGCAGTGAAGTTCAGGGTAACCCCATTTTT. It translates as CASSEVQGNPIF.